The rows below give T cell receptor beta chains drawn from one sample of a study of T cell responses to AZD1222 COVID-19 vaccine. Here immunoSEQ multiplex PCR was the method, and the copy in TCRdb shows in-frame clones only, minus some. The table records roughly 120,000 clones, 80% to 90% of them present only once. The sequenced sample was peripheral blood, obtained 28 days after the second AZD1222 dose. These TCRs come from an adult who received the AZD1222 COVID-19 vaccine. Both conserved end residues are part of each CDR3. A D gene is named only where the DNA matches it firmly. For some rows the clone size is stated as once, few or many, or as a class when expanded; others skip it.

D gene,CDR3 length,V gene,clone size,J gene,CDR3 protein,CDR3 DNA
NA,15,TRBV18,NA,TRBJ1-2,CASSPYTGTDYGYTF,TGTGCCAGCTCACCCTACACCGGGACGGACTATGGCTACACCTTC
NA,13,TRBV5-4,NA,TRBJ2-2,CASSLIEHGELFF,TGTGCCAGCAGCTTGATAGAGCACGGGGAGCTGTTTTTT
NA,11,TRBV30,NA,TRBJ2-5,CAWSGIGPQYF,TGTGCCTGGAGTGGGATCGGACCCCAGTACTTC
NA,13,TRBV5-6,NA,TRBJ1-5,CASSLGRNQPQHF,TGTGCCAGCAGCTTGGGGCGAAATCAGCCCCAGCATTTT
TRBD1,15,TRBV6-5,NA,TRBJ2-7,CASSWAGTGSYEQYF,TGTGCCAGCAGTTGGGCAGGGACAGGCTCCTACGAGCAGTACTTC
NA,15,TRBV19,NA,TRBJ1-4,CASSITPPYNEKLFF,TGTGCCAGTAGTATAACCCCACCGTATAATGAAAAACTGTTTTTT
TRBD1,15,TRBV11-2,NA,TRBJ1-2,CASSMSLTGRYGYTF,TGTGCCAGCAGCATGTCCCTGACAGGGAGATATGGCTACACCTTC
NA,13,TRBV12-5,NA,TRBJ1-2,CASGSAGTRGYTF,TGTGCTAGTGGTTCGGCCGGGACCCGTGGCTACACCTTC
TRBD1,14,TRBV27,NA,TRBJ1-1,CASSRDSLNTEAFF,TGTGCCAGCAGCCGGGACAGCCTGAACACTGAAGCTTTCTTT
NA,15,TRBV5-6,once,TRBJ2-4,CASSPSGREVNIQYF,TGTGCCAGCAGCCCCTCCGGTCGAGAGGTAAACATTCAGTACTTC
NA,17,TRBV19,NA,TRBJ1-5,CASSIEGLGDSNQPQHF,TGTGCCAGTAGTATTGAGGGGCTTGGGGATAGCAATCAGCCCCAGCATTTT
NA,13,TRBV2,once,TRBJ1-1,CASRGEVNTEAFF,TGTGCCAGCAGGGGGGAGGTGAACACTGAAGCTTTCTTT
NA,13,TRBV6-1,once,TRBJ2-7,CASSEAEGTEQYF,TGTGCCAGCAGTGAAGCGGAAGGAACCGAGCAGTACTTC
NA,13,TRBV18,NA,TRBJ2-7,CASSPPGAYEQYF,TGTGCCAGCTCACCACCGGGGGCCTACGAGCAGTACTTC
NA,14,TRBV18,NA,TRBJ1-5,CASSPGRLNQPQHF,TGTGCCAGCTCGCCGGGACGGTTGAATCAGCCCCAGCATTTT
NA,16,TRBV9,NA,TRBJ2-1,CASSRGNSHAMNEQFF,TGTGCCAGCAGCAGGGGAAACTCGCACGCTATGAATGAGCAGTTCTTC
TRBD2,15,TRBV7-8,NA,TRBJ2-7,CASSLGGIRSYEQYF,TGTGCCAGCAGCCTGGGAGGGATTCGGTCGTACGAGCAGTACTTC
NA,17,TRBV13,NA,TRBJ1-5,CASSLGRGRYSNQPQHF,TGTGCCAGCAGCTTAGGCCGAGGACGGTATAGCAATCAGCCCCAGCATTTT
TRBD2,16,TRBV2,NA,TRBJ2-3,CASITGTSGFTDTQYF,TGTGCCAGCATTACCGGGACTAGCGGGTTCACAGATACGCAGTATTTT
TRBD2,15,TRBV18,NA,TRBJ2-7,CASSSGLASLDEQYF,TGTGCCAGCTCATCGGGACTAGCATCTCTCGACGAGCAGTACTTC
NA,14,TRBV19,NA,TRBJ2-5,CASRADSSVETQYF,TGTGCCAGTAGAGCGGACAGCTCGGTAGAGACCCAGTACTTC
NA,12,TRBV3-1/TRBV3-2,NA,TRBJ1-1,CASSQEGTEAFF,TGTGCCAGCAGCCAAGAGGGAACAGAAGCTTTCTTT
TRBD2,14,TRBV2,NA,TRBJ2-1,CASSGLAGGPEQFF,TGTGCCAGCAGTGGACTAGCGGGGGGGCCGGAGCAGTTCTTC
NA,15,TRBV11-3,NA,TRBJ2-1,CASSLAGASYNEQFF,TGTGCCAGCAGCTTAGCGGGAGCTTCCTACAATGAGCAGTTCTTC
TRBD1,15,TRBV10-3,NA,TRBJ2-7,CAITSGTGTSYEQYF,TGTGCCATCACCTCCGGGACAGGGACCTCCTACGAGCAGTACTTC
TRBD1,15,TRBV10-3,NA,TRBJ1-2,CAISESGTGGRGYTF,TGTGCCATCAGTGAGTCAGGGACAGGGGGCCGTGGCTACACCTTC
TRBD2,19,TRBV6-1,NA,TRBJ2-2,CASSEATYGLAGLTGELFF,TGTGCCAGCAGTGAAGCGACTTACGGACTAGCGGGGCTCACCGGGGAGCTGTTTTTT
NA,15,TRBV5-1,NA,TRBJ2-7,CASKKVLGFDYEQYF,TGCGCCAGCAAAAAGGTGTTGGGGTTTGACTACGAGCAGTACTTC
TRBD1,13,TRBV25-1,NA,TRBJ1-2,CASSAGQNYGYTF,TGTGCCAGCAGTGCGGGACAGAACTATGGCTACACCTTC
TRBD2,16,TRBV7-2,NA,TRBJ2-2,CASRPGSGVITGELFF,TGTGCCAGCAGACCCGGGAGCGGGGTGATAACCGGGGAGCTGTTTTTT
TRBD2,16,TRBV9,NA,TRBJ2-1,CASSVGRRGAYNEQFF,TGTGCCAGCAGCGTAGGACGGCGGGGGGCCTACAATGAGCAGTTCTTC
NA,14,TRBV11-3,NA,TRBJ2-7,CASTRGGSTYEQYF,TGTGCCAGCACCCGAGGGGGTTCGACCTACGAGCAGTACTTC
TRBD2,12,TRBV5-6,NA,TRBJ2-1,CASSLAGGEQFF,TGTGCCAGCAGCTTGGCCGGGGGGGAGCAGTTCTTC
NA,14,TRBV29-1,NA,TRBJ2-4,CSVGSVTFGNIQYF,TGCAGCGTTGGCTCAGTAACTTTCGGAAACATTCAGTACTTC
NA,13,TRBV7-9,NA,TRBJ2-7,CASSLGGVYEQYF,TGTGCCAGCAGCTTAGGCGGGGTGTACGAGCAGTACTTC
NA,17,TRBV7-9,NA,TRBJ2-5,CASSTHPGGGNQETQYF,TGTGCCAGCAGCACCCATCCAGGTGGGGGAAATCAAGAGACCCAGTACTTC
TRBD2,14,TRBV5-1,NA,TRBJ2-1,CASSPGTSFNEQFF,TGCGCCAGCAGCCCGGGGACTAGCTTCAATGAGCAGTTCTTC
NA,13,TRBV6-2/TRBV6-3,NA,TRBJ2-7,CASSPRVTGEQYF,TGTGCCAGCAGCCCTCGGGTTACGGGCGAGCAGTACTTC
TRBD1,16,TRBV5-1,NA,TRBJ1-6,CASSLTGSQDNSPLHF,TGCGCCAGCAGCCTGACAGGGAGTCAGGATAATTCACCCCTCCACTTT
NA,13,TRBV5-1,NA,TRBJ2-1,CASSLGTYNEQFF,TGCGCCAGCAGCTTGGGGACCTACAATGAGCAGTTCTTC
NA,12,TRBV23-1,NA,TRBJ2-7,CASSRQNYEQYF,TGCGCCAGCAGTCGACAAAACTACGAGCAGTACTTC
NA,13,TRBV29-1,NA,TRBJ1-1,CSGQSRENTEAFF,TGCAGCGGCCAGTCCAGGGAGAACACTGAAGCTTTCTTT
TRBD1,14,TRBV5-1,NA,TRBJ1-1,CASSGGQTNTEAFF,TGCGCCAGCAGCGGGGGACAGACGAACACTGAAGCTTTCTTT
TRBD1,14,TRBV7-2,NA,TRBJ1-2,CASSLLPGGYGYTF,TGTGCCAGCAGCTTATTGCCAGGGGGCTATGGCTACACCTTC
NA,13,TRBV7-8,NA,TRBJ2-7,CASSLAGVGEQYF,TGTGCCAGCAGCTTAGCGGGGGTGGGTGAGCAGTACTTC
NA,12,TRBV30,NA,TRBJ1-6,CAWSSDSPPLHF,TGTGCCTGGAGTTCCGACAGCCCACCCCTCCACTTT
NA,15,TRBV19,NA,TRBJ1-4,CASSDPRGTNEKLFF,TGTGCCAGTAGCGACCCAAGGGGAACTAATGAAAAACTGTTTTTT
NA,13,TRBV10-3,NA,TRBJ1-2,CATNRGEDYGYTF,TGTGCCACCAACCGGGGGGAGGACTATGGCTACACCTTC
NA,15,TRBV5-5,NA,TRBJ1-1,CASSFQGVGDTEAFF,TGTGCCAGCAGCTTTCAAGGGGTGGGGGACACTGAAGCTTTCTTT
TRBD1,12,TRBV30,NA,TRBJ2-7,CAWSRQGPEQYF,TGTGCCTGGAGCAGACAGGGGCCCGAGCAGTACTTC
NA,14,TRBV12-5,NA,TRBJ1-5,CASGLSLSEQPQHF,TGTGCTAGTGGTCTTTCACTCTCCGAACAGCCCCAGCATTTT
TRBD2,19,TRBV4-1,few,TRBJ2-4,CASSQGAPPSGRAKNIQYF,TGCGCCAGCAGCCAAGGGGCCCCCCCTAGCGGGAGGGCCAAAAACATTCAGTACTTC
NA,15,TRBV28,NA,TRBJ2-1,CASSHERAGNTEQFF,TGTGCCAGCAGTCACGAAAGGGCGGGGAATACTGAGCAGTTCTTC
NA,14,TRBV19,NA,TRBJ1-2,CASSIGPGNYGYTF,TGTGCCAGTAGTATAGGCCCTGGCAACTATGGCTACACCTTC
NA,15,TRBV11-2,NA,TRBJ1-2,CASSLGVGLNYGYTF,TGTGCCAGCAGCTTAGGGGTTGGGCTAAACTATGGCTACACCTTC
NA,14,TRBV15,NA,TRBJ2-7,CATSRARGSYEQYF,TGTGCCACCAGCAGAGCTAGGGGCTCCTACGAGCAGTACTTC
NA,13,TRBV7-9,NA,TRBJ1-2,CASSLTRGSGYTF,TGTGCCAGCAGCTTAACCAGGGGAAGTGGCTACACCTTC
NA,13,TRBV12-5,NA,TRBJ2-2,CASGPGYTGELFF,TGTGCTAGTGGTCCAGGGTACACCGGGGAGCTGTTTTTT
NA,13,TRBV6-5,few,TRBJ1-1,CASSYSTEGGAFF,TGTGCCAGCAGTTACTCGACGGAGGGTGGAGCTTTCTTT
NA,13,TRBV19,NA,TRBJ1-5,CASSILDDQPQHF,TGTGCCAGTAGTATACTAGATGATCAGCCCCAGCATTTT